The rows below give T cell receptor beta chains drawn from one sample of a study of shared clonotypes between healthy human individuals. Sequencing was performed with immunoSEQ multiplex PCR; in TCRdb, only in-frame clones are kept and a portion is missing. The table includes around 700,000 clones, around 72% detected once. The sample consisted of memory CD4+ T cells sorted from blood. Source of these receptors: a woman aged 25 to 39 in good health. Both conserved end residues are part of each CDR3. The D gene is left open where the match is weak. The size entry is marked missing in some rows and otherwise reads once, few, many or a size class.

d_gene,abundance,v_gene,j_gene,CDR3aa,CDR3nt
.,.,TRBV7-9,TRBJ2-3,CASSPETNTQYF,TGTGCCAGCAGCCCGGAGACGAATACGCAGTATTTT
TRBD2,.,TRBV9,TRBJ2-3,CASSVREGRITDTQYF,TGTGCCAGCAGCGTAAGGGAGGGCCGTATCACAGATACGCAGTATTTT
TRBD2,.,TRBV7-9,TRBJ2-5,CASSLLAGVSETQYF,TGTGCCAGCAGCTTACTAGCGGGAGTGTCAGAGACCCAGTACTTC
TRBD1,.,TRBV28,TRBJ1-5,CASRRTGVNQPQHF,TGTGCCAGCAGGAGGACAGGGGTCAATCAGCCCCAGCATTTT
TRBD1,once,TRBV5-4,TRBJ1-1,CASSASDRGYTEAFF,TGTGCCAGCAGCGCATCGGACAGGGGCTACACTGAAGCTTTCTTT
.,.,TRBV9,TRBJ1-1,CASSVAWGTEAFF,TGTGCCAGCAGCGTAGCATGGGGGACTGAAGCTTTCTTT
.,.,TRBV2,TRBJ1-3,CASSGDESTGNTIYF,TGTGCCAGCAGTGGGGACGAAAGCACGGGAAACACCATATATTTT
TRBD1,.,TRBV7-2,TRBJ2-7,CASSLTGVGYEQYF,TGTGCCAGCAGCTTGACAGGGGTAGGGTACGAGCAGTACTTC
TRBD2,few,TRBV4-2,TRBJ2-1,CASSQSSGRDYNEQFF,TGTGCCAGCAGCCAGTCTAGCGGGAGGGACTACAATGAGCAGTTCTTC
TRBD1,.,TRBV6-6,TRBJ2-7,CASSHDRVLYEQYF,TGTGCCAGCAGCCATGACAGGGTCCTCTACGAGCAGTACTTC
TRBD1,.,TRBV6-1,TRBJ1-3,CASRARQGAGNTIYF,TGTGCCAGCAGGGCCCGACAGGGGGCTGGAAACACCATATATTTT
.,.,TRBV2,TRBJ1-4,CASSNRATNEKLFF,TGTGCCAGCAGCAACAGGGCCACTAATGAAAAACTGTTTTTT
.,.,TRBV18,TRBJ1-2,CASSPLTGGGGYTF,TGTGCCAGCTCACCACTCACAGGTGGCGGGGGCTACACCTTC
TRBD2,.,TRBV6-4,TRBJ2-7,CASSLWREGLGEQYF,TGTGCCAGCAGCCTCTGGCGGGAGGGCCTTGGCGAGCAGTACTTC
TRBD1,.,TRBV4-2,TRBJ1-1,CASSQPDRGEAFF,TGTGCCAGCAGCCAACCAGACAGGGGTGAAGCTTTCTTT
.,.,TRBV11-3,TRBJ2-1,CASSHRLGEQFF,TGTGCCAGCAGCCACCGTCTCGGTGAGCAGTTCTTC
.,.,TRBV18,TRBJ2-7,CASSPRSTGPSYEQYF,TGTGCCAGCTCACCACGAAGTACGGGACCCTCCTACGAGCAGTACTTC
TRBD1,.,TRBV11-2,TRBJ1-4,CASSFDRANEKLFF,TGTGCCAGCAGCTTTGACAGGGCCAATGAAAAACTGTTTTTT
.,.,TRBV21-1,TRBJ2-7,CASTKLDRGGYEQYF,TGTGCCAGCACCAAACTCGACAGGGGGGGCTACGAGCAGTACTTC
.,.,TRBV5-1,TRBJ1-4,CASRPMGTNEKLFF,TGCGCCAGCAGACCAATGGGGACTAATGAAAAACTGTTTTTT
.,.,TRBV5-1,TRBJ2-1,CASSLASISYNEQFF,TGCGCCAGCAGCCTAGCTTCTATCTCCTACAATGAGCAGTTCTTC
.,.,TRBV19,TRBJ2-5,CATSPSMGLSETQYF,TGTGCCACAAGTCCTTCTATGGGGCTATCGGAGACCCAGTACTTC
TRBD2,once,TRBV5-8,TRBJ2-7,CASSPSGPYEQYF,TGTGCCAGCAGCCCTAGCGGCCCCTACGAGCAGTACTTC
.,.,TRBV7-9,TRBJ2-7,CASSLGLGVSYEQYF,TGTGCCAGCAGCTTAGGGCTTGGGGTTTCTTACGAGCAGTACTTC
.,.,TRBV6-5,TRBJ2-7,CASSSPTPPGCEQYF,TGTGCCAGCAGTTCCCCGACACCGCCGGGGTGCGAGCAGTACTTC
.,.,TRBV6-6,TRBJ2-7,CASSQGHRKAYEQYF,TGTGCCAGCAGTCAGGGCCACCGCAAGGCCTACGAGCAGTACTTC
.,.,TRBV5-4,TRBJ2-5,CASSLAGGPGETQYF,TGTGCCAGCAGCTTGGCTGGTGGCCCGGGGGAGACCCAGTACTTC
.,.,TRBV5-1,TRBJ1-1,CASSFLRVGTEAFF,TGCGCCAGCAGCTTCTTAAGGGTTGGCACTGAAGCTTTCTTT
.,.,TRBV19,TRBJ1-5,CASSGDYSNQPQHF,TGTGCCAGTAGTGGGGATTATAGCAATCAGCCCCAGCATTTT
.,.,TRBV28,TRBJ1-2,CASRETGQIGGYTF,TGTGCCAGCAGAGAAACGGGACAAATAGGTGGCTACACCTTC
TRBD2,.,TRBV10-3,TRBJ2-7,CAISDWGGYEQYF,TGTGCCATCAGTGATTGGGGGGGCTACGAGCAGTACTTC
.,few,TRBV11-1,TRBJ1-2,CASSLGGAGSGYTF,TGTGCCAGCAGCTTAGGGGGCGCAGGGAGCGGCTACACCTTC
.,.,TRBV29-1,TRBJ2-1,CSVVPSDNEQFF,TGCAGCGTTGTCCCTTCTGACAATGAGCAGTTCTTC
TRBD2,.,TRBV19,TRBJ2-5,CASSIDSSLAGGRPTQYF,TGTGCCAGTAGTATAGACTCCTCACTAGCGGGAGGGCGTCCGACCCAGTACTTC
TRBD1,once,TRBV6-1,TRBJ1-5,CASSGGQGVGQPQHF,TGTGCCAGCAGTGGGGGACAGGGAGTCGGACAGCCCCAGCATTTT
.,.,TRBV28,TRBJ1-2,CASSLRIRANYGYTF,TGTGCCAGCAGTTTAAGAATAAGAGCTAACTATGGCTACACCTTC
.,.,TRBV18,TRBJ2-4,CASSPLRGGVAKNIQYF,TGTGCCAGCTCACCCCTGCGTGGAGGAGTGGCCAAAAACATTCAGTACTTC
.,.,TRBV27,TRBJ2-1,CASSPRFQLGYNEQFF,TGTGCCAGCAGTCCTCGTTTTCAACTAGGCTACAATGAGCAGTTCTTC
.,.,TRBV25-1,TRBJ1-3,CASSDRGGSGNTIYF,TGTGCCAGCAGTGACAGGGGAGGCTCTGGAAACACCATATATTTT
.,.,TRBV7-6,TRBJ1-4,CASSLARGVSEKLFF,TGTGCCAGCAGCTTAGCAAGAGGGGTTAGCGAAAAACTGTTTTTT
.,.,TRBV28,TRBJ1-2,CASRPWVGGGYTF,TGTGCCAGCAGGCCCTGGGTGGGAGGTGGCTACACCTTC
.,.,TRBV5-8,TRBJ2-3,CASRSEQWGLRTDTQYF,TGTGCCAGCCGGAGCGAACAGTGGGGGCTTCGGACAGATACGCAGTATTTT
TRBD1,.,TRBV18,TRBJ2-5,CASSPRTGEGTQYF,TGTGCCAGCTCACCCAGGACAGGGGAAGGGACCCAGTACTTC
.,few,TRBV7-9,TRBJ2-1,CASSPLQGLTYNEQFF,TGTGCCAGCAGCCCCCTTCAAGGGCTCACCTACAATGAGCAGTTCTTC
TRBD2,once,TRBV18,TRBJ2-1,CASSPSTGTSNEQFF,TGTGCCAGCTCACCATCCACCGGGACTAGCAATGAGCAGTTCTTC
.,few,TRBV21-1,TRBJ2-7,CASSNGRSRREQYF,TGTGCCAGCAGCAACGGGAGGAGTCGTCGAGAGCAGTACTTC